This T cell receptor (beta chain) was identified during a study of immune characterization of retroperitoneal liposarcoma. The V gene's germline CDR1 is SGHNT and CDR2 YENEEA. CDR3 length: 16 amino acids. Trimming stripped 0 bases from V and 0 bases from J, with 6 bases between. TCRdb fed the PCR reads into MiXCR, producing one record per CDR3 protein. The profile covers fewer than 25,000 distinct CDR3 sequences, with under 45% appearing a single time and roughly 7.3% taken by the ten largest. The sequence derives from a male donor with retroperitoneal liposarcoma. This rearrangement joins TRBV11-3 to TRBJ2-6; D is ambiguous. The sequenced sample consisted of blood. The CDR3: CASSLEQSSGANVLTF. CDR3 nucleotides: TGTGCCAGCAGCTTAGAACAGAGCTCTGGGGCCAACGTCCTGACTTTC.